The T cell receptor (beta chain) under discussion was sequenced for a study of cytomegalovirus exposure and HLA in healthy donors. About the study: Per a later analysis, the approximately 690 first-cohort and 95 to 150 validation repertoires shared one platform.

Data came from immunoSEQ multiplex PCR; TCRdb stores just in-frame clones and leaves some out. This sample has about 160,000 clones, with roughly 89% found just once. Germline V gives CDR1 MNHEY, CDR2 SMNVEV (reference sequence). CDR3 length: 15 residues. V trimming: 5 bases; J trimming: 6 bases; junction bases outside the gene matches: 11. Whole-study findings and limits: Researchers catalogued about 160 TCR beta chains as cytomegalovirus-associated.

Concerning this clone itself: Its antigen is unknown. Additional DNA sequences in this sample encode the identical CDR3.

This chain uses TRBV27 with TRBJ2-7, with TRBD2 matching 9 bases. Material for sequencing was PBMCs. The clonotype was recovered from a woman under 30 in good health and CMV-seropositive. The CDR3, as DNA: TGTGCCAGCAGTGATGACCTCTCGGGACTAGCCGAGCAGTACTTC. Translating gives CASSDDLSGLAEQYF.